This entry lists 25 T cell receptor beta chains sequenced from one sample in a study of molecular identifiers for immune sequencing clone quantification. TCRdb re-called the PCR reads through MiXCR, storing one row per CDR3 protein. The table includes approximately 550,000 distinct CDR3 sequences, about 21% detected once. The sequenced material came from naive CD8+ T cells from blood, with Jurkat cell RNA spiked in. Subset here: FACS-sorted CD8+CD4-CCR7+CD45RA+ naive T cells. These receptors came from a human donor in good health. Some libraries in this study had Jurkat cell RNA spiked in.

This chain's CDR3 is CASSPGLAGDRSTDTQYF. CDR3 sequence (DNA): TGTGCCAGCAGTCCGGGACTAGCGGGAGATAGGAGCACAGATACGCAGTATTTT. The V call is TRBV3-1, the J call TRBJ2-3; 14 bases match TRBD2. There are 18 residues in the CDR3. J gave up 0 bases and V 6 bases, and 8 bases lay outside the gene matches. CDR1 is LGHDT, CDR2 YNNKEL, per germline (reference sequence).

About this clonotype: Given a much more abundant clone one base away, this may be a read error. The rearrangement uses TRBV7-8 and TRBJ2-2; perhaps TRBD2 as D (6 bases). Germline loops: CDR1 SGHVS, CDR2 FQNEAQ. Trimming stripped 3 bases from V and 0 bases from J, with 14 bases between. This CDR3 has 17 amino acids. Here the CDR3 DNA reads TGTGCCAGCAGCTTTGGACGGGGGAGAACGAACACCGGGGAGCTGTTTTTT. Encoded protein: CASSFGRGRTNTGELFF.

The chain employs TRBV20-1 and TRBJ2-3, with D maybe TRBD2 (6 bases). The germline CDR1 and CDR2 sequences are DFQATT and SNEGSKA (reference sequence). This CDR3 has 13 residues. The CDR3 region has the DNA TGCGGTATCACGGGAGAGCGAAAAGATACGCAGTATTTT. Translation gives CGITGERKDTQYF.

This clonotype has a count of ten or more. This chain connects TRBV4-1 to TRBJ1-1; D possibly corresponds to TRBD1 (6 bases). Germline CDR1 MGHRA, CDR2 YSYEKL. The ends were cut back, 1 base at V and 0 bases at J, with 18 bases in the middle. The CDR3 runs 18 residues. The CDR3 sequence: CASSQGRGYTLLNTEAFF. CDR3 DNA: TGCGCCAGCAGCCAAGGTAGGGGGTACACTTTACTGAACACTGAAGCTTTCTTT.

The V call is TRBV15, the J call TRBJ2-3; D may be TRBD1 (6 bases). There are 17 residues in the CDR3. With 0 bases removed from V and 1 base from J, the gap between germline ends came to 14 bases. The germline gives CDR1 LNHNV, CDR2 YYDKDF (reference sequence). CDR3 nucleotides: TGTGCCACCAGCAGAGATCTTTGGGCAGGGGGCACAGATACGCAGTATTTT. Encoded protein: CATSRDLWAGGTDTQYF.

Concerning this clonotype: This may stem from a read error, because a much larger clone lies one nucleotide away. The chain uses TRBV6-1 and TRBJ1-2; D ambiguous. Trimming removed 7 bases at V and 0 bases at J, with 9 bases between. The CDR3 is 13 residues long. Germline lookup yields CDR1 MNHNS and CDR2 SASEGT. The CDR3 nucleotides are TGTGCCAGCAAGGGCCGACCTAACTATGGCTACACCTTC. This sequence encodes CASKGRPNYGYTF.

The table lists this clonotype with a few counts. V is TRBV7-9 and J is TRBJ2-7, with a tentative D call TRBD1 (6 bases). The CDR3 is 15 residues long. Germline V CDR1 and CDR2: SEHNR, FQNEAQ (reference sequence). Trimming removed 5 bases from V and 0 bases from J, with 14 bases in between. Here the CDR3 reads CASSPGTDSSYEQYF. For the CDR3, the DNA is TGTGCCAGCAGCCCGGGGACGGACAGCTCCTACGAGCAGTACTTC.

This clonotype has just a few counts. This chain connects TRBV19 to TRBJ2-3; a weak D match, TRBD2 (6 bases). The V gene's germline CDR1 is LNHDA and CDR2 SQIVND (reference sequence). V was trimmed by 3 bases and J by 1 base, leaving 11 bases between them. The CDR3 covers 15 residues. The CDR3 nucleotides are TGTGCCAGTAGTATCATGTCGGGGGGCACAGATACGCAGTATTTT. Its protein product is CASSIMSGGTDTQYF.

This clonotype was seen a few times. The V gene is TRBV19, the J gene TRBJ1-4, with D tentatively TRBD1 (6 bases). Germline V gene data show CDR1 as LNHDA and CDR2 as SQIVND (reference sequence). This CDR3 has 14 residues. V lost 7 bases and J 7 bases, leaving 16 bases between the germline ends. CDR3 amino acids: CASTWGHSGEKLFF. The CDR3 DNA follows: TGTGCCAGTACCTGGGGGCATTCGGGTGAAAAACTGTTTTTT.

A few counts support this clonotype. The rearrangement joins TRBV7-3 to TRBJ2-3, with D unresolved. The V and J ends lost 5 bases and 0 bases respectively, with 9 bases between them. The CDR3 is made up of 14 amino acids. CDR1 is SGHTA, CDR2 FQGTGA, per germline. In DNA, the CDR3 is TGTGCCAGCAGCCCCTTCCAGAGCACAGATACGCAGTATTTT. Its translation: CASSPFQSTDTQYF.

V usage is TRBV28 and J usage is TRBJ2-7, with D perhaps matching TRBD1 or TRBD2 (5 bases each). In germline, CDR1 is MDHEN, CDR2 SYDVKM. V dropped 6 bases and J dropped 5 bases, with 17 bases sitting between them. This CDR3 has 14 amino acids. The DNA for the CDR3 is TGTGCCAGCAGGAGAGGGGTGGAATGGAACGAGCAGTACTTC. The encoded protein is CASRRGVEWNEQYF.

In this sample, this clonotype turned up a few times. The chain links TRBV5-5 to TRBJ2-7; 11 bases map to TRBD2. The CDR3 extends over 16 amino acids. V was pared by 3 bases and J by 2 bases, with 7 bases of the junction left unmatched. The germline gives CDR1 SGHKS, CDR2 YYEKEE (reference sequence). CDR3 DNA: TGTGCCAGCAGCTCTTTACTGGGACTAGCGGCCTACGAGCAGTACTTC. It codes for CASSSLLGLAAYEQYF.

For this clonotype: Without the conserved terminal phenylalanine or tryptophan, this CDR3 likely stems from a read error. The chain recombines TRBV28 with TRBJ2-7, with 11 bases matching TRBD2. J was trimmed by 3 bases and V by 5 bases; bases with no gene match: 6. This CDR3 is 15 amino acids long. Per germline, CDR1 MDHEN and CDR2 SYDVKM. In nucleotides, the CDR3 is TGTGCCAGCAGTAACTCCCTAGCGGGAGGCTACGAGCAGTACTCC. Encoded protein: CASSNSLAGGYEQYS.

This clonotype was found many times. The chain has TRBV27 and TRBJ1-5; perhaps TRBD1 as D (5 bases). CDR1 and CDR2 (germline): MNHEY, SMNVEV (reference sequence). V lost 4 bases and J 3 bases, leaving 7 bases between the germline ends. The CDR3 sequence is 13 residues long. The CDR3 DNA is TGTGCCAGCAGTTCGGGGCCCAATCAGCCCCAGCATTTT. Its protein product is CASSSGPNQPQHF.

The chain links TRBV11-1 to TRBJ2-7; 12 nucleotides match TRBD2. The germline V gene encodes CDR1 SGHAT and CDR2 FQDESV (reference sequence). With 7 bases clipped from V and 3 bases from J, the junction kept 7 bases outside the gene matches. The CDR3 consists of 15 residues. DNA of the CDR3: TGTGCCAGCATCTTGGGGACTAGCGGGTTCTACGAGCAGTACTTC. As protein: CASILGTSGFYEQYF.

In this sample, this clonotype turned up many times. V is TRBV19 and J is TRBJ2-6, with a tentative D call TRBD1 (6 bases). This CDR3 has 16 residues. The germline gives CDR1 LNHDA, CDR2 SQIVND (reference sequence). Deletions cut 10 bases from V and 4 bases from J, with 20 bases between. The CDR3 sequence is CATEDSGGPGANVLTF. The CDR3 DNA is TGTGCCACCGAGGACAGTGGAGGCCCCGGGGCCAACGTCCTGACTTTC.

The V gene is TRBV29-1, the J gene TRBJ2-7; 7 bases fit TRBD1. Trimming took 5 bases from V and 4 from J; bases not matched to a gene: 8. The CDR3 runs to 13 residues. The V gene's germline CDR1 is SQVTM and CDR2 ANQGSEA. CDR3 nucleotide sequence: TGCAGCGTTCGGGACAGTGGATCGTACGAGCAGTACTTC. Its protein product is CSVRDSGSYEQYF.

The J gene is TRBJ2-3, the V gene TRBV12-3 or TRBV12-4; 7 bases are a match to TRBD2. The CDR3 length is 15 residues. After removal of 5 bases from V and 0 bases from J, the junction contained 5 bases not matched to a gene. CDR3 loop: CASSGGGGSTDTQYF. The DNA of the CDR3 is TGTGCCAGCAGTGGCGGCGGGGGTAGCACAGATACGCAGTATTTT.

This clonotype was counted ten times or more. The chain combines TRBV6-2 or TRBV6-3 with TRBJ1-1; no definite D call. The CDR3 has 14 amino acids. Trimming removed 5 bases from V and 5 bases from J, with 15 bases in between. Germline-derived CDR1 and CDR2 are MNHEY and SVGEGT. CDR3 region: CASSHGKTGTEAFF. Here the CDR3 DNA reads TGTGCCAGCAGTCACGGGAAGACGGGGACTGAAGCTTTCTTT.

This clonotype came up a few times. The CDR3 loop is CASSLQGLDTQYF. DNA of the CDR3: TGTGCCAGCAGTTTACAGGGGTTAGATACGCAGTATTTT. The V call is TRBV27, the J call TRBJ2-3, with D perhaps TRBD1 (6 bases). The CDR3 covers 13 residues. Germline V lookup: CDR1 MNHEY, CDR2 SMNVEV (reference sequence). The V gene lost 2 bases and the J gene lost 5 bases, with 8 bases spanning the gap.

Notes on this clonotype: A read error may account for a junction end that differs from germline. The chain carries TRBV9 and TRBJ2-7; 9 nucleotides align to TRBD1. The germline V gene encodes CDR1 SGDLS and CDR2 YYNGEE. The CDR3 consists of 15 residues. The CDR3, as DNA: TGTGCCAGCAGCCAGACAGGACAGGGGCTTTACGGGCAGTACTTC. Translation: CASSQTGQGLYGQYF.

This sequence joins TRBV16 and TRBJ2-2, with 7 positions matching TRBD2. The germline CDR1 and CDR2 sequences are KGHSY and FQNENV. The length of the CDR3 is 16 residues. Trimming took 2 bases from V and 1 from J; bases not matched to a gene: 4. The CDR3 DNA sequence: TGTGCCAGCAGCCAAGGTCCTAGCGGGAACACCGGGGAGCTGTTTTTT. Residues: CASSQGPSGNTGELFF.

There are many counts of this clonotype. The rearrangement joins TRBV20-1 to TRBJ2-7; 7 nucleotides agree with TRBD1. J lost 4 bases, V lost 5 bases, and 5 bases had no gene match. Germline V CDR1 and CDR2: DFQATT, SNEGSKA (reference sequence). There are 12 residues in the CDR3. Here the CDR3 reads CSASTGMYEQYF. The CDR3 bases are TGCAGTGCTTCGACAGGGATGTACGAGCAGTACTTC.

The rearrangement uses TRBV7-9 and TRBJ1-4, with TRBD1 as a possible D gene (5 bases). CDR1 and CDR2 from the germline V gene are SEHNR and FQNEAQ (reference sequence). The V and J ends lost 4 bases and 7 bases respectively, with 19 bases between them. CDR3 size: 16 residues. Here the CDR3 reads CASSSNWGASGEKLFF. The CDR3, as DNA: TGTGCCAGCAGCTCAAATTGGGGCGCGAGCGGTGAAAAACTGTTTTTT.

This clonotype was seen ten or more times. This chain connects TRBV6-2 or TRBV6-3 to TRBJ2-3; possibly TRBD1 for D (6 bases). Germline V gene sequence: CDR1 MNHEY, CDR2 SVGEGT. The CDR3 sequence is 15 residues long. V was trimmed by 2 bases and J by 4 bases, leaving 13 bases between them. Here the CDR3 reads CASSYAFDRPDTQYF. The CDR3 DNA reads as TGTGCCAGCAGTTACGCGTTCGACAGGCCAGATACGCAGTATTTT.